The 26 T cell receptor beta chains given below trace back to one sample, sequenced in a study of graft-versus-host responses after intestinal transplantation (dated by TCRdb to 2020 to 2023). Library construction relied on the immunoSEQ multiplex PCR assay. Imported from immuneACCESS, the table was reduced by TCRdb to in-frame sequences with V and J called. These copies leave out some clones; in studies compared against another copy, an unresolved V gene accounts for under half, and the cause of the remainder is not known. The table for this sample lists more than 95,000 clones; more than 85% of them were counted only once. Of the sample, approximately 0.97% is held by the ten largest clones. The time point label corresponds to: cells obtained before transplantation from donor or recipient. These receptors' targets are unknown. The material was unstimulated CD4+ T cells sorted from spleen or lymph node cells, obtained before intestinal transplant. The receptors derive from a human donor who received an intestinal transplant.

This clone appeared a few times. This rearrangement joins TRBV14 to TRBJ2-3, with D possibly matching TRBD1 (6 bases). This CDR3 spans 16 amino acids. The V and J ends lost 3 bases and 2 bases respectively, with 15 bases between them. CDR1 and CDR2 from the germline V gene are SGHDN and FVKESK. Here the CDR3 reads CASSQYGWGPTDTQYF. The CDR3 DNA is TGTGCCAGCAGCCAGTACGGATGGGGGCCCACAGATACGCAGTATTTT.

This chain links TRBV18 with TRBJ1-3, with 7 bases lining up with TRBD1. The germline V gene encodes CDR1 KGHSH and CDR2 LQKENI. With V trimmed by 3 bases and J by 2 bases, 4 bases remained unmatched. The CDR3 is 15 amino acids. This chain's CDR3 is CASSPMDRTGNTIYF. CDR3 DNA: TGTGCCAGCTCACCGATGGACAGGACTGGAAACACCATATATTTT. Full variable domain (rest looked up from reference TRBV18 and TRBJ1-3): NAGVMQNPRHLVRRRGQEARLRCSPMKGHSHVYWYRQLPEEGLKFMVYLQKENIIDESGMPKERFSAEFPKEGPSILRIQQVVRGDSAAYFCASSPMDRTGNTIYFGEGSWLTVV.

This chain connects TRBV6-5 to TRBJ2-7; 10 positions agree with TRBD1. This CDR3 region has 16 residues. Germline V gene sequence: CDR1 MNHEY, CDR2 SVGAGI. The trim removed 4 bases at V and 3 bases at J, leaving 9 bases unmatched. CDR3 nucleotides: TGTGCCAGCAGTTCCCGGGACAGGGGTAATGGCTACGAGCAGTACTTC. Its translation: CASSSRDRGNGYEQYF.

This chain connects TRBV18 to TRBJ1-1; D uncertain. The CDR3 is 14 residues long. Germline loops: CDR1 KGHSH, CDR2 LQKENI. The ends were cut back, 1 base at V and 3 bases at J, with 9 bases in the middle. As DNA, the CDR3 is TGTGCCAGCTCACCACAGGGCCGGGACACTGAAGCTTTCTTT. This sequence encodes CASSPQGRDTEAFF.

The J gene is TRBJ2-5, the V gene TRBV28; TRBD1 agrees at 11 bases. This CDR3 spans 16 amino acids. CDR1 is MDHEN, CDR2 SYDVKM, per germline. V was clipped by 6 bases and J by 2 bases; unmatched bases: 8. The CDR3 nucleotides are TGTGCCAGCAGCCTGCCGGGACAGGGGGGACAAGAGACCCAGTACTTC. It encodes CASSLPGQGGQETQYF. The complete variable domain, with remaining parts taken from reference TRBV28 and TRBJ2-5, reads DVKVTQSSRYLVKRTGEKVFLECVQDMDHENMFWYRQDPGLGLRLIYFSYDVKMKEKGDIPEGYSVSREKKERFSLILESASTNQTSMYLCASSLPGQGGQETQYFGPGTRLLVL.

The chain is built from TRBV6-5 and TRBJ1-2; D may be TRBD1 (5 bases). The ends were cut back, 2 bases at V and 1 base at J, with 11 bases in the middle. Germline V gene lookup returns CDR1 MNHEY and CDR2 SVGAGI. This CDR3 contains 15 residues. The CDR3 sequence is CASSYGGGRNYGYTF. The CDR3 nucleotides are TGTGCCAGCAGTTACGGGGGAGGACGTAACTATGGCTACACCTTC.

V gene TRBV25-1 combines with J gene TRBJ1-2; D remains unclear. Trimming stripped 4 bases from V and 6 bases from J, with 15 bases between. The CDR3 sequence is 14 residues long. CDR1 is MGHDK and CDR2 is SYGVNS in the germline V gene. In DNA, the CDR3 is TGTGCCAGCAGTGTATTTTATGGGGATAATGGCTACACCTTC. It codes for CASSVFYGDNGYTF.

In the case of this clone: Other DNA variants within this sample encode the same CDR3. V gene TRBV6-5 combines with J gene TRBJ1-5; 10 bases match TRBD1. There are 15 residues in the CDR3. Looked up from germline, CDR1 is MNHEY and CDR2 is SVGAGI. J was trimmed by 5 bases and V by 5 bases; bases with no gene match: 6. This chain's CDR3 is CASSLTGTGDQPQHF. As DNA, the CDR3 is TGTGCCAGCAGTCTAACCGGGACAGGGGATCAGCCCCAGCATTTT.

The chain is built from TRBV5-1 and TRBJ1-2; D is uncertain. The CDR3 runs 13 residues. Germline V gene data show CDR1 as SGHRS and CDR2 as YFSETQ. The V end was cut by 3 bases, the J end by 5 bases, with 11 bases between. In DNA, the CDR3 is TGCGCCAGCAGCTCGGATAGCCGTTATGGCTACACCTTC. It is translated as CASSSDSRYGYTF.

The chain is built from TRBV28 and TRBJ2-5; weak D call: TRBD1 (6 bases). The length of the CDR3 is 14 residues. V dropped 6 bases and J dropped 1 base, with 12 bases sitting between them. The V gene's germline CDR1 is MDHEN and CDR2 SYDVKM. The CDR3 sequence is CASRSGQLQETQYF. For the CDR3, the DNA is TGTGCCAGCAGGAGTGGACAGCTCCAAGAGACCCAGTACTTC.

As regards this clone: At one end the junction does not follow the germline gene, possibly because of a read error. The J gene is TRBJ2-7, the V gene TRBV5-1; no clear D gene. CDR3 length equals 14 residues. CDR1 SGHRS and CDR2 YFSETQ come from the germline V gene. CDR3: CASGLEPGTYEQYF. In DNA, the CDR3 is TGCGCCAGCGGCTTGGAGCCGGGCACCTACGAGCAGTACTTC.

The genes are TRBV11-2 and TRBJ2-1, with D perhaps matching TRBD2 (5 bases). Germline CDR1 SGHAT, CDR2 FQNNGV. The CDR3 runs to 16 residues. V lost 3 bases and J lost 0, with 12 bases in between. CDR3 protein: CASSLASLSSYNEQFF. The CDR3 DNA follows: TGTGCCAGCAGCTTGGCTAGCCTGAGCTCCTACAATGAGCAGTTCTTC.

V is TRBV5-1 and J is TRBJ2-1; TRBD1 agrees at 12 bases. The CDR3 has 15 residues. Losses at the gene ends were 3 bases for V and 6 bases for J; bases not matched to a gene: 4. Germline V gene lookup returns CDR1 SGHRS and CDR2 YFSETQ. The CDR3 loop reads CASSSGTGGVNEQFF. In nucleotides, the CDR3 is TGCGCCAGCAGCTCCGGGACAGGGGGCGTCAATGAGCAGTTCTTC.

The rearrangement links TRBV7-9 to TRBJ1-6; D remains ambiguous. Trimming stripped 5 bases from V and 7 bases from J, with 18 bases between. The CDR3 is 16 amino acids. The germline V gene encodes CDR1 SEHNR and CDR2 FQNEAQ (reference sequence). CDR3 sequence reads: CASSPKPGRVNSPLHF. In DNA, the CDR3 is TGTGCCAGCAGCCCCAAACCAGGACGGGTGAATTCACCCCTCCACTTT.

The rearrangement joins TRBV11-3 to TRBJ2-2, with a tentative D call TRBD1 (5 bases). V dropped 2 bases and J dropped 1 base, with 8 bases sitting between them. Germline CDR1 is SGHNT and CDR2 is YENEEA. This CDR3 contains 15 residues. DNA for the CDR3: TGTGCCAGCAGCTTAACCAGGGAGAACACCGGGGAGCTGTTTTTT. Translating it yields CASSLTRENTGELFF.

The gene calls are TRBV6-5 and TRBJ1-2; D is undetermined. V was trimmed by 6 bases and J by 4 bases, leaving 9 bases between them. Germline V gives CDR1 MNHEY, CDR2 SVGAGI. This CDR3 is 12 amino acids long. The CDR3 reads CASSPGGYGYTF. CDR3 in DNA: TGTGCCAGCAGCCCCGGTGGCTATGGCTACACCTTC.

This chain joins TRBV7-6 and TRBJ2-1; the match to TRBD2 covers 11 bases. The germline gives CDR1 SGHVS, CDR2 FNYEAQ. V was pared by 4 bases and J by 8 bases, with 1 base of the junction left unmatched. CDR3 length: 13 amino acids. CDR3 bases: TGTGCCAGCAGCTGGACTAGCGGGTATGAGCAGTTCTTC. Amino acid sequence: CASSWTSGYEQFF.

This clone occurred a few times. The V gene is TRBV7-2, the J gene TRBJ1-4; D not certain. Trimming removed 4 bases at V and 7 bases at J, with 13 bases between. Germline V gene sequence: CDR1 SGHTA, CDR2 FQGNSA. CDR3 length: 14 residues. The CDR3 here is CASSSSRRGEKLFF. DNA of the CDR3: TGTGCCAGCAGCTCCTCAAGACGCGGTGAAAAACTGTTTTTT.

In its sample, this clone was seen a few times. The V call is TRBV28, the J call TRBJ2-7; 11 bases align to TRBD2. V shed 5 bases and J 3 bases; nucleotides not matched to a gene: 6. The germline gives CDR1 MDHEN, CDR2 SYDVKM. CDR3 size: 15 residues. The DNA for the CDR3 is TGTGCCAGCAGTATAAGTGGGACTAGCGGCTACGAGCAGTACTTC. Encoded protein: CASSISGTSGYEQYF.

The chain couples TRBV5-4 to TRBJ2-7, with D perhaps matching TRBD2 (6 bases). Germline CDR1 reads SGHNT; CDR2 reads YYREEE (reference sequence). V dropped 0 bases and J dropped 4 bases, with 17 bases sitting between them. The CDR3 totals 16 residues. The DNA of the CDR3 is TGTGCCAGCAGCTTGGGGCGGACACGAGGGAGGTACGAGCAGTACTTC. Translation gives CASSLGRTRGRYEQYF.

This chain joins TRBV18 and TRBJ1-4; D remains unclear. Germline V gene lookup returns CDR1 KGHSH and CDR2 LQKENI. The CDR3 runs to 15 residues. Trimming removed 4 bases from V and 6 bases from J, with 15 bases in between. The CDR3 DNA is TGTGCCAGCTCACTGGTACGGGGAGACTATGAAAAACTGTTTTTT. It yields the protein CASSLVRGDYEKLFF.

CDR3 coding DNA: TGTGCCACCAGCAGAGACAGGGAGAGCTCTGAAGCTTTCTTT. Amino acids: CATSRDRESSEAFF. The chain joins TRBV15 to TRBJ1-1; tentative D call: TRBD1 (5 bases). The CDR3 loop spans 14 amino acids. V was shortened by 0 bases and J by 6 bases, with 11 bases between the two germline ends. The germline gives CDR1 LNHNV, CDR2 YYDKDF (reference sequence).

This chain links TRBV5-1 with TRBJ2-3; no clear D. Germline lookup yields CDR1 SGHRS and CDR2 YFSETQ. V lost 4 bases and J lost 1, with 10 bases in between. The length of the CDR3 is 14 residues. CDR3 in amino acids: CASSPTGGTDTQYF. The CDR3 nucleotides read TGCGCCAGCAGCCCAACGGGCGGCACAGATACGCAGTATTTT.

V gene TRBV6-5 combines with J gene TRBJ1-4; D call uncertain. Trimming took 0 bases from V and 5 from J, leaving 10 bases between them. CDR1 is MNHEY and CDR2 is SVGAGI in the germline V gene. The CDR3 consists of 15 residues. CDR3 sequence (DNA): TGTGCCAGCAGTTACTCTTGGGCAGACAATGAAAAACTGTTTTTT. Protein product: CASSYSWADNEKLFF.

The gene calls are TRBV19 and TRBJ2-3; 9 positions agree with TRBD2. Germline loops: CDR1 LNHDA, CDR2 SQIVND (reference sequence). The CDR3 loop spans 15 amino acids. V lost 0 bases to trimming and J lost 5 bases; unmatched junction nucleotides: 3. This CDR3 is CASSIEGSGRDTQYF. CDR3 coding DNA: TGTGCCAGTAGTATAGAGGGTAGCGGGAGAGATACGCAGTATTTT.

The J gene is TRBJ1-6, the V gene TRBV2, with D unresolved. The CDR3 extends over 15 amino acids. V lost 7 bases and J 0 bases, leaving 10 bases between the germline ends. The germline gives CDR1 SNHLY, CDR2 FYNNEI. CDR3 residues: CASMAASSYNSPLHF. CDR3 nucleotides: TGTGCCAGCATGGCAGCGAGCTCCTATAATTCACCCCTCCACTTT.